This entry lists 23 T cell receptor beta chains sequenced from one sample in a study of blood T cell dynamics during melanoma immunotherapy. The sample's time point: week 3, after first cycle of checkpoint inhibitor. Only in-frame clones appear in the TCRdb table, and some are missing; sequencing was by immunoSEQ multiplex PCR. The table shows 13,000 to 15,000 clones, with roughly 89% occurring only once. The sequencing used blood, collected from a patient treated with checkpoint blockade. These receptors originate from a human donor with melanoma.

J is TRBJ2-7 and V is TRBV5-6; tentative D call: TRBD1 (5 bases). Trimming removed 0 bases from V and 2 bases from J, with 12 bases in between. There are 15 residues in the CDR3. The germline V gene encodes CDR1 SGHDT and CDR2 YYEEEE. In nucleotides, the CDR3 is TGTGCCAGCAGCTTGGTTGTAGCAGGGACCTACGAGCAGTACTTC. Amino acids: CASSLVVAGTYEQYF.

This clone was seen a single time. This chain connects TRBV11-2 to TRBJ1-1; 9 bases line up with TRBD1. V dropped 4 bases and J dropped 9; count of bases not matched to a gene: 3. CDR3 length equals 12 residues. Germline CDR1 SGHAT, CDR2 FQNNGV. CDR3 in DNA: TGTGCCAGCAGCTGGACAGGGGATAAAGCTTTCTTT. This codes for CASSWTGDKAFF.

The V call is TRBV18, the J call TRBJ2-2; TRBD2 agrees at 8 bases. This CDR3 has 15 amino acids. J lost 2 bases, V lost 6 bases, and 5 bases had no gene match. The V gene's germline CDR1 is KGHSH and CDR2 LQKENI. The CDR3 nucleotides read TGTGCCAGCTCCGAAGCGGGAGATAACACCGGGGAGCTGTTTTTT. Translating gives CASSEAGDNTGELFF.

V and J are TRBV28 and TRBJ1-1; D is uncertain. CDR1 is MDHEN and CDR2 is SYDVKM in the germline V gene. The germline V and J ends were trimmed by 0 bases and 5 bases, with 4 bases remaining between them. The CDR3 contains 12 residues. CDR3 residues: CASSLWETEAFF. In DNA, the CDR3 is TGTGCCAGCAGTTTATGGGAGACTGAAGCTTTCTTT.

The count of this clone is one. The V call is TRBV19, the J call TRBJ2-3; D unresolved. Trimming stripped 6 bases from V and 4 bases from J, with 8 bases between. The CDR3 is 12 residues long. Germline V gene lookup returns CDR1 LNHDA and CDR2 SQIVND (reference sequence). The CDR3: CASSPAPDTQYF. The DNA for the CDR3 is TGTGCCAGTAGCCCCGCCCCAGATACGCAGTATTTT.

This chain uses TRBV5-6 with TRBJ2-2; TRBD1 matches at 11 bases. CDR3 length: 15 residues. The germline V gene has CDR1 SGHDT and CDR2 YYEEEE. Germline trimming cut 3 bases from V and 4 bases from J; bases unmatched to any gene: 2. The CDR3 spells CASSWGTGGTGELFF. CDR3 nucleotide sequence: TGTGCCAGCAGCTGGGGGACAGGGGGCACCGGGGAGCTGTTTTTT.

The V and J genes are TRBV5-1 and TRBJ2-2, with TRBD2 as a possible D gene (6 bases). The CDR3 has 15 residues. Germline CDR1 SGHRS, CDR2 YFSETQ. Trimming removed 0 bases from V and 5 bases from J, with 11 bases in between. The CDR3 sequence is CASSLAPGRTGELFF. CDR3 coding DNA: TGCGCCAGCAGCTTGGCCCCAGGGAGGACCGGGGAGCTGTTTTTT.

This clone appeared once. The rearrangement links TRBV7-9 to TRBJ2-3; D ambiguous. With 4 bases removed from V and 6 bases from J, the gap between germline ends came to 8 bases. The CDR3 has 12 residues. Germline CDR1 reads SEHNR; CDR2 reads FQNEAQ (reference sequence). The CDR3 protein is CASSYGFDTQYF. In nucleotides, the CDR3 is TGTGCCAGCAGCTATGGTTTCGATACGCAGTATTTT.

The chain combines TRBV11-3 with TRBJ2-5; D gene uncertain. V was shortened by 6 bases and J by 0 bases, with 5 bases between the two germline ends. Germline V CDR1 and CDR2: SGHNT, YENEEA. The CDR3 extends over 12 amino acids. The CDR3 sequence: CASSENQETQYF. The CDR3 nucleotides read TGTGCCAGCAGTGAAAACCAAGAGACCCAGTACTTC.

In its sample, this clone was seen a few times. This sequence joins TRBV7-9 and TRBJ1-5; possibly TRBD1 for D (6 bases). Germline V gene sequence: CDR1 SEHNR, CDR2 FQNEAQ (reference sequence). V was shortened by 0 bases and J by 4 bases, with 7 bases between the two germline ends. This CDR3 has 14 residues. The CDR3 DNA reads TGTGCCAGCAGCTTAGCAGGGGGTAATCAGCCCCAGCATTTT. Its translation is CASSLAGGNQPQHF.

This chain links TRBV5-6 with TRBJ2-3; TRBD1 is a possible D gene (6 bases). Germline-derived CDR1 and CDR2 are SGHDT and YYEEEE. CDR3 size: 16 residues. Trimming took 0 bases from V and 2 from J, leaving 13 bases between them. The CDR3 region is CASSLEGGRATDTQYF. The CDR3, as DNA: TGTGCCAGCAGCTTGGAAGGGGGACGTGCCACAGATACGCAGTATTTT.

This clone was counted once. The rearrangement uses TRBV6-6 and TRBJ2-2; D is perhaps TRBD1 or TRBD2 (6 bases each). Trimming cost V 7 bases and J 7 bases, with 13 bases left between them. There are 13 residues in the CDR3. Germline assignment: CDR1 MNHNY and CDR2 SVGAGI (reference sequence). CDR3 protein: CASIEGGVGELFF. In DNA form, the CDR3 reads TGTGCCAGCATCGAGGGGGGTGTCGGGGAGCTGTTTTTT.

The CDR3 loop reads CASSTPGQGYEKLFF. The DNA for the CDR3 is TGTGCCAGCAGTACCCCGGGACAGGGGTATGAAAAACTGTTTTTT. The chain combines TRBV28 with TRBJ1-4, with 10 bases aligning to TRBD1. The germline gives CDR1 MDHEN, CDR2 SYDVKM. The CDR3 spans 15 residues. The trim removed 5 bases at V and 6 bases at J, leaving 6 bases unmatched.

The chain is built from TRBV5-4 and TRBJ2-1, with 8 bases lining up with TRBD1. The CDR3 spans 15 residues. Germline values: CDR1 SGHNT, CDR2 YYREEE (reference sequence). The V gene end was trimmed by 5 bases and the J gene end by 5 bases; junction bases not matched to a gene: 9. The CDR3 DNA reads as TGTGCCAGCAGTTTACAGGGGGTTTTGGACAATGAGCAGTTCTTC. It yields the protein CASSLQGVLDNEQFF.

The J gene is TRBJ1-1, the V gene TRBV11-2; TRBD1 is a possible D gene (5 bases). The V gene lost 6 bases and the J gene lost 1 base, with 6 bases spanning the gap. The CDR3 is made up of 12 amino acids. Germline V lookup: CDR1 SGHAT, CDR2 FQNNGV. The CDR3 region is CASSRGNTEAFF. The CDR3 nucleotides read TGTGCCAGCAGTAGGGGGAACACTGAAGCTTTCTTT.

The chain is built from TRBV7-2 and TRBJ2-5; possibly TRBD2 for D (6 bases). Germline loops: CDR1 SGHTA, CDR2 FQGNSA. V was cut by 5 bases and J by 2 bases, with 9 bases left in between. This CDR3 has 13 residues. The DNA of the CDR3 is TGTGCCAGCAGCGTAGGACTACAAGAGACCCAGTACTTC. It encodes CASSVGLQETQYF.

This chain links TRBV12-5 with TRBJ2-7; 11 bases are a match to TRBD2. Germline values: CDR1 LGHNT, CDR2 FRNRAP. The CDR3 consists of 16 residues. V trimming: 0 bases; J trimming: 6 bases; junction bases outside the gene matches: 7. CDR3 sequence (DNA): TGTGCTAGTGGTTTGGTAGTCGGGACTAGCGGTAGCGAGCAGTACTTC. Encoded protein: CASGLVVGTSGSEQYF.

The chain has TRBV28 and TRBJ2-1; TRBD1 matches 9 bases. V lost 4 bases, J lost 8 bases, and 9 bases stayed unmatched. The CDR3 sequence is 15 residues long. Germline V gene data show CDR1 as MDHEN and CDR2 as SYDVKM. CDR3: CASSSPGTGFDEQFF. The DNA for the CDR3 is TGTGCCAGCAGTTCACCCGGGACAGGGTTCGATGAGCAGTTCTTC.

V is TRBV7-9 and J is TRBJ2-1; TRBD2 matches at 11 bases. The CDR3 runs 17 residues. Germline values: CDR1 SEHNR, CDR2 FQNEAQ (reference sequence). With V trimmed by 5 bases and J by 3 bases, 9 bases remained unmatched. The CDR3 sequence: CASSPNTGLAGYNEQFF. CDR3 DNA sequence: TGTGCCAGCAGCCCCAATACCGGACTAGCGGGCTACAATGAGCAGTTCTTC.

J is TRBJ2-5 and V is TRBV29-1; 13 bases map to TRBD2. CDR1 and CDR2 (germline): SQVTM, ANQGSEA. With V trimmed by 5 bases and J by 5 bases, 8 bases remained unmatched. The CDR3 length is 15 residues. The chain's CDR3 is CSVRTSGSREETQYF. In DNA, the CDR3 is TGCAGCGTTAGGACTAGCGGGAGCAGGGAGGAGACCCAGTACTTC. Looking up the rest from reference TRBV29-1 and TRBJ2-5 gives the full variable domain: SAVISQKPSRDICQRGTSLTIQCQVDSQVTMMFWYRQQPGQSLTLIATANQGSEATYESGFVIDKFPISRPNLTFSTLTVSNMSPEDSSIYLCSVRTSGSREETQYFGPGTRLLVL.

The J gene is TRBJ2-4, the V gene TRBV19; D call uncertain. Per germline, CDR1 LNHDA and CDR2 SQIVND (reference sequence). The CDR3 runs 13 residues. Deletions cut 2 bases from V and 2 bases from J, with 4 bases between. This CDR3 is CASSIPPKNIQYF. DNA for the CDR3: TGTGCCAGTAGTATACCACCCAAAAACATTCAGTACTTC.

This chain connects TRBV7-9 to TRBJ2-7; D is perhaps TRBD1 (6 bases). CDR1 is SEHNR, CDR2 FQNEAQ, per germline (reference sequence). CDR3 length: 13 amino acids. The V end was cut by 8 bases, the J end by 0 bases, with 11 bases between. CDR3 amino acids: CASERRGSYEQYF. The CDR3 DNA sequence: TGTGCCAGCGAGCGCAGGGGCTCCTACGAGCAGTACTTC.

The chain is built from TRBV11-3 and TRBJ1-2, with 7 bases lining up with TRBD1. Germline V CDR1 and CDR2: SGHNT, YENEEA. After removal of 5 bases from V and 10 bases from J, the junction contained 7 bases not matched to a gene. The CDR3 is 12 residues long. The DNA for the CDR3 is TGTGCCAGCAGCAACGACAGGGAGACCTACACCTTC. The encoded protein is CASSNDRETYTF.